The 26 T cell receptor beta chains listed next were all sequenced from one sample in a study of graft-versus-host responses after intestinal transplantation. Here immunoSEQ multiplex PCR was the method, and the copy in TCRdb shows in-frame clones only, minus some. The repertoire holds about 70,000 clones, with 90% as singletons. These TCRs are of unknown antigen specificity. Sequencing was performed on unstimulated CD8+ T cells sorted from spleen or lymph node cells, taken before intestinal transplant. The receptor source for this set is a human donor who received an intestinal transplant.

The V call is TRBV6-5, the J call TRBJ1-1; D perhaps matches TRBD1 (6 bases). V dropped 6 bases and J dropped 4 bases, with 18 bases sitting between them. The CDR3 covers 15 residues. Germline CDR1 reads MNHEY; CDR2 reads SVGAGI. CDR3 DNA: TGTGCCAGCAGAAGGGACCGACAGGCCCCCACTGAAGCTTTCTTT. This encodes CASRRDRQAPTEAFF.

This sequence joins TRBV7-9 and TRBJ2-5, with 11 bases lining up with TRBD2. CDR1 and CDR2 from the germline V gene are SEHNR and FQNEAQ (reference sequence). Trimming removed 4 bases from V and 5 bases from J; junction bases left unmatched: 3. The CDR3 spans 14 residues. CDR3: CASSSLAGAETQYF. The CDR3 region has the DNA TGTGCCAGCAGCTCACTAGCGGGAGCGGAGACCCAGTACTTC.

As to this clone: This sample includes further DNA sequences coding for the same CDR3. The chain links TRBV6-5 to TRBJ1-1; tentatively, D is TRBD1 (5 bases). Germline-derived CDR1 and CDR2 are MNHEY and SVGAGI. V lost 2 bases, J lost 0 bases, and 7 bases lay in between. CDR3 length: 14 amino acids. CDR3 amino acids: CASSYAGLNTEAFF. CDR3 DNA: TGTGCCAGCAGTTACGCAGGGCTGAACACTGAAGCTTTCTTT.

The chain is built from TRBV7-3 and TRBJ2-2; TRBD1 matches 7 bases. Germline V lookup: CDR1 SGHTA, CDR2 FQGTGA. The junction had 7 bases not matched to a gene; V was cut back by 8 bases and J by 7 bases. The CDR3 is 13 amino acids. CDR3 DNA sequence: TGTGCCAGCGGGATACAGGGGTTCGGGGAGCTGTTTTTT. Translated, it gives CASGIQGFGELFF.

The rearrangement uses TRBV2 and TRBJ2-5; D perhaps matches TRBD1 (7 bases). From germline, CDR1 is SNHLY and CDR2 FYNNEI. The V end was cut by 6 bases, the J end by 5 bases, with 13 bases between. This CDR3 is 13 amino acids long. As DNA, the CDR3 is TGTGCCAGCAGGGAGACAGGGAGGGAGACCCAGTACTTC. This codes for CASRETGRETQYF.

The chain has TRBV7-3 and TRBJ1-3, with 7 bases matching TRBD1. Losses at the gene ends were 0 bases for V and 4 bases for J; bases not matched to a gene: 3. CDR1 SGHTA and CDR2 FQGTGA come from the germline V gene. This CDR3 region has 15 residues. The DNA for the CDR3 is TGTGCCAGCAGCTTAACAGGGGGCATCGGAAACACCATATATTTT. Amino acid sequence: CASSLTGGIGNTIYF.

The V and J genes are TRBV13 and TRBJ1-2, with 9 bases matching TRBD1. V trimming: 7 bases; J trimming: 8 bases; junction bases outside the gene matches: 11. The CDR3 has 14 amino acids. Germline V CDR1 and CDR2: PRHDT, FYEKMQ (reference sequence). CDR3 protein: CASTPDRGSPGYTF. Written as DNA, the CDR3 is TGTGCCAGCACCCCGGACAGGGGAAGCCCCGGCTACACCTTC. The variable domain in full, completed from reference TRBV13 and TRBJ1-2, reads AAGVIQSPRHLIKEKRETATLKCYPIPRHDTVYWYQQGPGQDPQFLISFYEKMQSDKGSIPDRFSAQQFSDYHSELNMSSLELGDSALYFCASTPDRGSPGYTFGSGTRLTVV.

This chain joins TRBV7-9 and TRBJ2-7; weak D call: TRBD2 (6 bases). With 3 bases removed from V and 0 bases from J, the gap between germline ends came to 15 bases. CDR1 is SEHNR and CDR2 is FQNEAQ in the germline V gene (reference sequence). This CDR3 spans 16 amino acids. In DNA form, the CDR3 reads TGTGCCAGCAGCTTCGACGGGACTCCGAGCTCCTACGAGCAGTACTTC. It specifies CASSFDGTPSSYEQYF.

The rearrangement links TRBV7-9 to TRBJ2-5, with D possibly being TRBD1 (5 bases). The closer fit of TRBJ2-7 to the DNA end suggests the J call may be wrong. CDR3 length: 15 residues. Germline V gene lookup returns CDR1 SEHNR and CDR2 FQNEAQ (reference sequence). The CDR3 is CASSSPPRGTYEQYF. The CDR3 DNA reads TGTGCCAGCAGCAGCCCCCCTAGGGGTACCTACGAGCAGTACTTC.

This clone was counted between two and nine times. The chain links TRBV4-1 to TRBJ1-2; no firm D call. Germline V gene lookup returns CDR1 MGHRA and CDR2 YSYEKL. CDR3 length equals 14 residues. Trimming shortened V by 4 bases and J by 2 bases, and 11 bases separated the two germline ends. This chain's CDR3 is CASSPGRYNYGYTF. The CDR3 DNA sequence: TGCGCCAGCAGCCCCGGCAGGTACAACTATGGCTACACCTTC.

The chain has TRBV13 and TRBJ1-2; D not resolved. V lost 5 bases, J lost 4 bases, and 17 bases lay in between. CDR1 PRHDT and CDR2 FYEKMQ come from the germline V gene (reference sequence). This CDR3 has 15 amino acids. As DNA, the CDR3 is TGTGCCAGCAGCCCCCGCGGGATGGTAGCCTATGGCTACACCTTC. This gives the protein CASSPRGMVAYGYTF.

This clone was counted a single time. The gene calls are TRBV11-2 and TRBJ2-7; weak D call: TRBD1 (5 bases). CDR1 is SGHAT, CDR2 FQNNGV, per germline. V gave up 4 bases and J gave up 6 bases, with 25 bases separating them. CDR3 length equals 17 residues. CDR3 sequence: CASSSVSQGELQVEQYF. In DNA, the CDR3 is TGTGCCAGCAGCTCGGTGTCGCAGGGCGAACTACAGGTCGAGCAGTACTTC.

This chain connects TRBV5-4 to TRBJ1-4, with TRBD1 identical over 12 bases. The CDR3 contains 15 residues. Per the germline V gene, CDR1 is SGHNT and CDR2 is YYREEE (reference sequence). J was trimmed by 8 bases and V by 4 bases; bases with no gene match: 6. CDR3 bases: TGTGCCAGCAGCAATCCGGGACAGGGGGCCGAAAAACTGTTTTTT. Protein sequence: CASSNPGQGAEKLFF.

This clone was picked up one time. The CDR3 DNA sequence: TGCGCCAGCAGCTTCGCAAGCTCCTACGAGCAGTACTTC. Its protein is CASSFASSYEQYF. The chain is built from TRBV5-1 and TRBJ2-5, with D unresolved. The end of the DNA is better explained by TRBJ2-7, so the J call may be wrong. This CDR3 spans 13 amino acids. Germline values: CDR1 SGHRS, CDR2 YFSETQ.

This chain's CDR3 is CASSYSQGTHYEQYF. CDR3 nucleotide sequence: TGTGCCAGCAGTTATTCGCAGGGCACCCACTACGAGCAGTACTTC. This rearrangement joins TRBV6-5 to TRBJ2-7, with D possibly matching TRBD1 (5 bases). Germline-derived CDR1 and CDR2 are MNHEY and SVGAGI. Trimming left V 3 bases short and J 3 bases short, with 15 bases between. The CDR3 has 15 amino acids.

V is TRBV5-1 and J is TRBJ2-7; 11 nucleotides line up with TRBD2. Germline values: CDR1 SGHRS, CDR2 YFSETQ. With 1 base clipped from V and 6 bases from J, the junction kept 12 bases outside the gene matches. CDR3 length: 17 amino acids. The CDR3 spells CASSLPSGGLKNGEQYF. The DNA of the CDR3 is TGCGCCAGCAGCTTGCCTAGCGGGGGGTTAAAGAATGGCGAGCAGTACTTC.

The rearrangement joins TRBV7-8 to TRBJ2-7; 8 nucleotides align to TRBD2. The V segment lost 10 bases and the J segment 2 bases; nucleotides outside the gene matches: 4. The CDR3 consists of 12 residues. Germline-derived CDR1 and CDR2 are SGHVS and FQNEAQ. In DNA form, the CDR3 reads TGTGCCACGGGGGGGTTCCCCTACGAGCAGTACTTC. Translating gives CATGGFPYEQYF.

J is TRBJ1-1 and V is TRBV4-1; 9 nucleotides agree with TRBD1. The trim removed 2 bases at V and 11 bases at J, leaving 18 bases unmatched. The CDR3 loop spans 17 amino acids. Germline assignment: CDR1 MGHRA and CDR2 YSYEKL. The CDR3 sequence is CASSQPFKTGTGSAAFF. The CDR3 nucleotides read TGCGCCAGCAGCCAACCCTTTAAAACCGGGACAGGGAGTGCGGCTTTCTTT.

The J gene is TRBJ1-1, the V gene TRBV5-6; 8 positions match TRBD1. The CDR3 spans 15 residues. V trimming: 3 bases; J trimming: 1 base; junction bases outside the gene matches: 5. Germline assignment: CDR1 SGHDT and CDR2 YYEEEE. CDR3 in amino acids: CASSSNGQGNTEAFF. The CDR3 DNA follows: TGTGCCAGCAGCTCGAACGGACAGGGGAACACTGAAGCTTTCTTT.

This rearrangement joins TRBV5-6 to TRBJ1-3; 9 nucleotides agree with TRBD1. V lost 4 bases to trimming and J lost 7 bases; unmatched junction nucleotides: 9. CDR1 is SGHDT, CDR2 YYEEEE, per germline. The CDR3 length is 15 residues. The CDR3 bases are TGTGCCAGCAGCGCCACAGGGGGCTTGGGGAACACCATATATTTT. It codes for CASSATGGLGNTIYF.

The chain joins TRBV29-1 to TRBJ2-7; 8 bases align to TRBD2. Losses at the gene ends were 7 bases for V and 1 base for J; bases not matched to a gene: 3. Germline lookup yields CDR1 SQVTM and CDR2 ANQGSEA. The CDR3 runs to 12 residues. The chain's CDR3 is CSASGGSYEQYF. CDR3 in DNA: TGCAGCGCCTCGGGAGGGTCCTACGAGCAGTACTTC.

This clone was seen just once. This chain connects TRBV6-1 to TRBJ2-3; 10 bases map to TRBD2. In germline, CDR1 is MNHNS, CDR2 SASEGT. The CDR3 spans 17 residues. V was pared by 2 bases and J by 0 bases, with 5 bases of the junction left unmatched. The CDR3 is CASSEYVAGGSTDTQYF. The CDR3 region has the DNA TGTGCCAGCAGTGAATACGTAGCGGGGGGCAGCACAGATACGCAGTATTTT.

This rearrangement joins TRBV6-1 to TRBJ2-7; D gene ambiguous. The V and J ends lost 1 base and 7 bases respectively, with 17 bases between them. CDR1 is MNHNS and CDR2 is SASEGT in the germline V gene. This CDR3 has 15 residues. CDR3: CASSEGWVSTGEQYF. CDR3 nucleotides: TGTGCCAGCAGTGAAGGATGGGTCTCGACCGGGGAGCAGTACTTC.

The rearrangement links TRBV13 to TRBJ2-7; 8 bases agree with TRBD1. The CDR3 is 15 amino acids. CDR1 and CDR2 (germline): PRHDT, FYEKMQ (reference sequence). With V trimmed by 5 bases and J by 3 bases, 9 bases remained unmatched. CDR3 nucleotide sequence: TGTGCCAGCAGCAGACGGGACAGGCGGGTCTACGAGCAGTACTTC. Translated: CASSRRDRRVYEQYF.

V and J are TRBV13 and TRBJ2-1; 12 bases are shared with TRBD2. This CDR3 region has 18 residues. The germline V gene encodes CDR1 PRHDT and CDR2 FYEKMQ (reference sequence). The trim removed 5 bases at V and 1 base at J, leaving 9 bases unmatched. CDR3 residues: CASSTGLAGGNSYNEQFF. CDR3 DNA sequence: TGTGCCAGCAGCACAGGCCTAGCGGGGGGGAATTCCTACAATGAGCAGTTCTTC.

The rearrangement links TRBV27 to TRBJ1-3; D gene unclear. This CDR3 region has 15 residues. The V end lost 0 bases, the J end lost 0 bases, and 6 bases lay between the germline ends. The germline V gene has CDR1 MNHEY and CDR2 SMNVEV (reference sequence). The CDR3 sequence is CASSLSADSGNTIYF. The CDR3 region has the DNA TGTGCCAGCAGTTTATCAGCCGACTCTGGAAACACCATATATTTT.